What follows are 26 T cell receptor beta chains derived from one specimen sequenced in a study of tumor-infiltrating lymphocytes in primary liver carcinoma. TCR beta cDNA was prepared out of roughly 500 ng total RNA by means of a constant-region primer. Modified slightly, ARM-PCR produced TCR beta libraries over three nested multiplex PCR rounds. Rounds one and two of PCR, each of approximately 11 cycles, were primed with TRBV1-TRBV30 forward primers and a C-beta reverse primer. TCRdb re-called the multiplex PCR reads with MiXCR, one entry per CDR3 protein. Altogether 320,000 or so distinct CDR3 sequences are present, roughly 60% being singletons, with the ten largest covering about 8.4%. The source of the blood RNA was unsorted whole blood, and germline DNA was extracted as well. Sequencing was carried out using peripheral blood. The receptor set was obtained from a man between 35 and 55 years old with primary liver carcinoma and hepatitis B virus infection.

The chain uses TRBV20-1 and TRBJ2-5; 8 positions agree with TRBD2. Germline lookup yields CDR1 DFQATT and CDR2 SNEGSKA (reference sequence). V shed 2 bases and J 2 bases; nucleotides not matched to a gene: 10. The CDR3 consists of 16 residues. The CDR3 nucleotides are TGCAGTGCTAGATTCGGCCTAGCGGGTAATCAAGAGACCCAGTACTTC. This encodes CSARFGLAGNQETQYF.

Worth noting for this clonotype: A junction boundary mismatches the germline segment, possibly from a read error. The rearrangement uses TRBV11-2 and TRBJ2-5, with unresolved D. Germline values: CDR1 SGHAT, CDR2 FQNNGV. The CDR3 loop spans 14 amino acids. CDR3 DNA: TGTGCCAGCAGCTTAGGCAGGACCCAAGAGACCCAGCACTTC. This gives the protein CASSLGRTQETQHF.

About this clonotype: In this CDR3 the conserved last residue, phenylalanine or tryptophan, is missing, so a read error is likely. V and J are TRBV5-1 and TRBJ1-2, with TRBD1 matching over 10 bases. Germline CDR1 is SGHRS and CDR2 is YFSETQ. The ends lost 4 bases at V and 6 bases at J; junction bases unmatched: 6. The CDR3 consists of 14 residues. CDR3 DNA sequence: TGCGCCAGCAGCCCCTGGACAGGGGGTGATGGCTACACCTTA. Protein: CASSPWTGGDGYTL.

As regards this clonotype: The missing conserved phenylalanine or tryptophan at the end of this CDR3 makes a read error likely. The J gene is TRBJ2-7, the V gene TRBV28; unclear D gene. Germline lookup yields CDR1 MDHEN and CDR2 SYDVKM. V was trimmed by 5 bases and J by 4 bases, leaving 9 bases between them. The CDR3 totals 12 residues. The CDR3 coding sequence is TGTGCCAGCAGTCCGGAGACTTACGAGCAGTACCTC. Its protein product is CASSPETYEQYL.

On this clonotype itself: A read error may explain this, as a much larger clone is one base away. The chain uses TRBV6-2 or TRBV6-3 and TRBJ2-2; 8 bases match TRBD1. Trimming removed 4 bases from V and 7 bases from J; junction bases left unmatched: 8. Per the germline V gene, CDR1 is MNHEY and CDR2 is SVGEGT. CDR3 length: 15 amino acids. CDR3 loop: CASSFAGGGNGELFF. CDR3 coding DNA: TGTGCCAGCAGTTTCGCAGGGGGCGGTAACGGGGAGCTGTTTTTT.

This clonotype has only a few counts. This clone may be a read error of a much larger clone one base away. The rearrangement uses TRBV13 and TRBJ2-1; D not resolved. Germline V gene lookup returns CDR1 PRHDT and CDR2 FYEKMQ (reference sequence). CDR3 length equals 11 residues. CDR3: CVSSEYNEQFF. The CDR3 DNA is TGTGTCAGCAGCGAGTACAATGAGCAGTTCTTC.

This clonotype was recorded once. Given a much more abundant clone one base away, this may be a read error. The J gene is TRBJ2-1, the V gene TRBV4-3; TRBD2 aligns across 10 bases. The CDR3 is 16 residues long. The V gene's germline CDR1 is LGHNA and CDR2 YSLEER. CDR3 residues: CTSSQTIAGGVNEQFF. For the CDR3, the DNA is TGCACCAGCAGCCAAACCATAGCGGGAGGTGTGAATGAGCAGTTCTTC.

As for this clonotype: Just one base apart from a much larger clone, this may be a read error. V and J are TRBV5-5 and TRBJ1-4, with no clear D. Deletions cut 0 bases from V and 1 base from J, with 7 bases between. CDR3 length: 15 amino acids. The germline CDR1 and CDR2 sequences are SGHKS and YYEKEE (reference sequence). The CDR3: CASSLELGTNEKLFF. The CDR3 DNA reads TGTGCCAGCAGCTTGGAACTGGGAACTAATGAAAAACTGTTTTTT.

About this clonotype itself: The germline gene is not matched at one end of the junction; a read error may be the cause. The chain links TRBV19 to TRBJ1-5, with 10 bases matching TRBD1. Germline-derived CDR1 and CDR2 are LNHDA and SQIVND (reference sequence). The CDR3 has 14 amino acids. The CDR3 DNA follows: TGTGCCGGTAGGGACAGGGGTGGGAATCAGCCCCAGCATTTT. Translation gives CAGRDRGGNQPQHF.

Of note for this clonotype: A read error may account for a junction end that differs from germline. V gene TRBV6-1 combines with J gene TRBJ2-7; tentatively, D is TRBD1 or TRBD2 (10 bases each). This CDR3 has 16 residues. The germline CDR1 and CDR2 sequences are MNHNS and SASEGT. The CDR3 DNA follows: TGTACCAGCGGGGGGGATCTCCGGGACAGGGGATACGAGCAGTACTTC. Translated: CTSGGDLRDRGYEQYF.

In regard to this clonotype: A much more abundant neighbour one base away suggests this may be a read error. This chain joins TRBV10-3 and TRBJ1-2; no clear D gene. The germline CDR1 and CDR2 sequences are ENHRY and SYGVKD. The CDR3 loop spans 15 amino acids. Trimming removed 5 bases at V and 3 bases at J, with 16 bases between. The CDR3 spells CAISPSGDGYYGYTF. The DNA of the CDR3 is TGTGCCATCAGTCCTTCGGGTGACGGATACTATGGCTACACCTTC.

Note on this clonotype: An end of the junction does not agree with germline; a read error may underlie this. CDR3 sequence (DNA): TGTGCCAACAGTTACTCGAACGTGGACACTGAAGCTTTCTTT. Protein product: CANSYSNVDTEAFF. The gene calls are TRBV6-5 and TRBJ1-1; D uncertain. This CDR3 has 14 residues. Germline CDR1 is MNHEY and CDR2 is SVGAGI.

This clonotype has a handful of counts. The chain is built from TRBV5-1 and TRBJ2-2, with 8 bases matching TRBD1. Trimming took 3 bases from V and 1 from J; bases not matched to a gene: 5. Germline CDR1 SGHRS, CDR2 YFSETQ. CDR3 size: 16 residues. CDR3 sequence: CASSSAGTGNTGELFF. CDR3 bases: TGCGCCAGCAGCTCAGCCGGGACAGGGAACACCGGGGAGCTGTTTTTT.

The gene calls are TRBV5-1 and TRBJ2-2, with a tentative D call TRBD2 (5 bases). CDR1 is SGHRS, CDR2 YFSETQ, per germline. The CDR3 is 14 residues long. Between the trimmed V and J ends, which lost 5 bases and 0 bases, there was a span of 8 bases. CDR3: CASRLGSNTGELFF. CDR3 nucleotides: TGCGCCAGCAGACTAGGTTCGAACACCGGGGAGCTGTTTTTT. The full variable domain, its missing parts supplied by reference TRBV5-1 and TRBJ2-2, is KAGVTQTPRYLIKTRGQQVTLSCSPISGHRSVSWYQQTPGQGLQFLFEYFSETQRNKGNFPGRFSGRQFSNSRSEMNVSTLELGDSALYLCASRLGSNTGELFFGEGSRLTVL.

The V and J genes are TRBV29-1 and TRBJ2-3; tentatively, D is TRBD2 (5 bases). CDR1 is SQVTM, CDR2 ANQGSEA, per germline. The length of the CDR3 is 15 residues. Trimming removed 4 bases at V and 5 bases at J, with 19 bases between. CDR3 bases: TGCAGCGTTGGGGCAGATTGGGAGATAAGAGATACGCAGTATTTT. Its translation is CSVGADWEIRDTQYF.

On this clonotype: A read error may be the cause here, since a much bigger clone is one base away. The genes are TRBV10-3 and TRBJ2-7; D could derive from TRBD1 or TRBD2 (6 bases each). CDR3 length equals 17 residues. V was clipped by 7 bases and J by 0 bases, with 22 bases between them. Per the germline V gene, CDR1 is ENHRY and CDR2 is SYGVKD. CDR3 amino acids: CAITSRTNGGPSYEQYF. In DNA form, the CDR3 reads TGTGCCATCACTTCGAGGACTAACGGGGGCCCCTCCTACGAGCAGTACTTC.

Remarks on this clonotype: At one boundary the junction diverges from the germline segment, which might be a read error. The gene calls are TRBV12-3 or TRBV12-4 and TRBJ2-7; no reliable D call. The CDR3 spans 14 residues. The CDR3 bases are TGTGTCAGCAGTTTCCCGGTGCGATCCTACGAGCAGTACTTC. It codes for CVSSFPVRSYEQYF.

As concerns this clonotype: Because the CDR3 is missing its conserved closing phenylalanine or tryptophan, this is likely a read error. The DNA is left out, because the CDR3 cannot be placed on it with certainty; the CDR3 is given as TCRdb lists it. This chain joins TRBV5-4 and TRBJ2-3; TRBD2, the table's D call, was not compared with the DNA. Per the germline V gene, CDR1 is SGHNT and CDR2 is YYREEE (reference sequence). From its first to its last residue, the CDR3 has 16 amino acids. The CDR3 spells CASSLVARTTPDTHYI.

This rearrangement joins TRBV19 to TRBJ2-2; TRBD1 agrees at 10 bases. This CDR3 region has 16 residues. Looked up from germline, CDR1 is LNHDA and CDR2 is SQIVND (reference sequence). The V segment lost 5 bases and the J segment 0 bases; nucleotides outside the gene matches: 3. CDR3 in DNA: TGTGCCAGTAGTGGGGACAGGGGACCGAACACCGGGGAGCTGTTTTTT. Translation gives CASSGDRGPNTGELFF.

The chain has TRBV7-6 and TRBJ2-1, with no clear D. The V end lost 0 bases, the J end lost 6 bases, and 12 bases lay between the germline ends. Germline CDR1 is SGHVS and CDR2 is FNYEAQ. The CDR3 loop spans 15 amino acids. The CDR3 region has the DNA TGTGCCAGCAGCTTAGCCGGGCCCCGTACCAATGAGCAGTTCTTC. Its protein is CASSLAGPRTNEQFF. Full variable domain (remainder filled in from reference TRBV7-6 and TRBJ2-1): GAGVSQSPRYKVTKRGQDVALRCDPISGHVSLYWYRQALGQGPEFLTYFNYEAQQDKSGLPNDRFSAERPEGSISTLTIQRTEQRDSAMYRCASSLAGPRTNEQFFGPGTRLTVL.

Details on this clonotype: A read error may be the cause here, since a much bigger clone is one base away. The rearrangement links TRBV12-3 or TRBV12-4 to TRBJ2-1; D might be TRBD2 (5 bases). The CDR3 totals 12 residues. The CDR3 is CTSSLAPLEQFF. The CDR3 bases are TGTACCAGCAGTTTAGCGCCCCTTGAGCAGTTCTTC.

At least ten counts were recorded for this clonotype. The genes are TRBV4-1 and TRBJ2-2, with a possible D match to TRBD1 (5 bases). The CDR3 sequence is 16 residues long. The germline CDR1 and CDR2 sequences are MGHRA and YSYEKL. The V end was cut by 0 bases, the J end by 0 bases, with 8 bases between. The CDR3 DNA is TGCGCCAGCAGCCAAGAGGCAGGGCCGAACACCGGGGAGCTGTTTTTT. Amino acids: CASSQEAGPNTGELFF.

As to this clonotype: The junction shows a germline mismatch at one end, possibly a read error. V gene TRBV6-6 combines with J gene TRBJ2-7; 10 nucleotides agree with TRBD2. The CDR3 consists of 15 residues. Germline assignment: CDR1 MNHNY and CDR2 SVGAGI (reference sequence). The CDR3 DNA follows: TGTGCCAGCGTTCCCTCCGGCCTAGCGGGAGACGAGCACTACTTC. Protein sequence: CASVPSGLAGDEHYF.

This clonotype showed up just a few times. The V call is TRBV5-1, the J call TRBJ2-6; 10 nucleotides align to TRBD1. The ends lost 4 bases at V and 2 bases at J; junction bases unmatched: 12. This CDR3 contains 19 residues. The germline V gene has CDR1 SGHRS and CDR2 YFSETQ. The CDR3 spells CASSPKSPTGGTGANVLTF. For the CDR3, the DNA is TGCGCCAGCAGCCCCAAAAGCCCGACAGGGGGCACTGGGGCCAACGTCCTGACTTTC.

The CDR3 spells CASSYGGDSPLHF. The DNA for the CDR3 is TGTGCCAGCAGCTACGGAGGGGACTCACCCCTCCACTTT. The chain is built from TRBV7-8 and TRBJ1-6, with a weak D call TRBD1 (5 bases). The CDR3 totals 13 residues. Germline lookup yields CDR1 SGHVS and CDR2 FQNEAQ. With 4 bases removed from V and 10 bases from J, the gap between germline ends came to 11 bases. The full variable domain, completed using reference TRBV7-8 and TRBJ1-6, is GAGVSQSPRYKVAKRGQDVALRCDPISGHVSLFWYQQALGQGPEFLTYFQNEAQLDKSGLPSDRFFAERPEGSVSTLKIQRTQQEDSAVYLCASSYGGDSPLHFGNGTRLTVT.

Turning to this clonotype: A much more abundant neighbour one base away suggests this may be a read error. This chain links TRBV6-6 with TRBJ1-6, with D possibly TRBD1 on 6 matching bases. The CDR3 is 11 amino acids. Per the germline V gene, CDR1 is MNHNY and CDR2 is SVGAGI (reference sequence). Trimming removed 6 bases at V and 12 bases at J, with 9 bases between. The CDR3 protein is CASRQGLPLHF. The CDR3 DNA reads as TGTGCCAGCAGACAGGGTTTACCCCTCCACTTT.